Sequencing of this T cell receptor beta chain was carried out in a study of blood T cell repertoires in COVID-19. For the study at large: Symptom resolution, clearance, or two negative PCRs marked the recovered donors of Cohort 3. Nucleic acid was either cDNA or gDNA, and it came from T cells, B-cell-depleted T cells, or PBMCs.

Ages ranged from roughly 18 to 100 years, with residence in 20 to 30 US areas. Participants' own reports of clinical history determined their cohort assignment. Sequenced by immunoSEQ multiplex PCR; TCRdb stores in-frame clones only, minus some. Seen here are fewer than 350,000 clones, around 89% observed once, and the top ten hold around 2%. The clonotype comes from an older woman in a cohort exposed to, infected with or recovered from COVID-19 (not recorded which). The sequenced material came from PBMCs or T cells enriched from blood (not recorded which).

The CDR3 is CASSYGTTTYEQYF. Here the CDR3 DNA reads TGTGCCAGCAGCTACGGGACAACTACCTACGAGCAGTACTTC. The rearrangement joins TRBV3-1 (or the pseudogene TRBV3-2) to TRBJ2-7, with D maybe TRBD1 (6 bases). Germline CDR1 LGHDT, CDR2 YNNKEL (reference sequence). V lost 5 bases and J lost 2, with 13 bases in between. This CDR3 comprises 14 residues.